This TCR beta chain came from a study of cytomegalovirus exposure and HLA in healthy donors. Study results and limitations: Most TCR sequences were rare, but some public TCRs occurred in many donors. It was in a later analysis that TCR association rates were seen to vary by HLA locus, highest for DRB1 and lowest for HLA-C.

The primer mix had 60 Vbeta and 13 Jbeta primers. Libraries were prepared by immunoSEQ multiplex PCR; TCRdb keeps only in-frame clonotypes and omits some of them. The repertoire holds approximately 94,000 clones, 76% seen once, with 5% to 5.5% in the top ten. Germline CDR1 reads SGDLS; CDR2 reads YYNGEE. V lost 0 bases, J lost 4 bases, and 6 bases stayed unmatched. This CDR3 comprises 15 residues. Donors in the study were healthy people who gave bone marrow. A word on this clone: Its antigen is currently unknown.

This TCR came from a man aged 25-45 years in good health and CMV-seropositive. The sample comprised PBMCs. The chain recombines TRBV9 with TRBJ1-1, with TRBD1 identical over 7 bases. CDR3 DNA: TGTGCCAGCAGCGTAGTAACAGGGGCGGGCACTGAAGCTTTCTTT. Translating it yields CASSVVTGAGTEAFF.